The 7 T cell receptor beta chains below all came from one sample that was sequenced in a study of T cells in Graves' hyperthyroidism and ophthalmopathy. Amplified regions were TCR beta CDR3 sequences from RNA transcripts. A first-round RT-PCR of the TCR CDR3 used the HTBI primer set. Using its own MiXCR run on the multiplex PCR reads, TCRdb lists one record per CDR3 protein. The sample lists over 250,000 distinct CDR3 sequences, over 15% occurring once. Sequences were obtained from blood. The source is a woman aged 60-70 years with Graves' ophthalmopathy.

This clonotype was seen ten or more times. The rearrangement uses TRBV28 and TRBJ1-2, with D perhaps TRBD1 (6 bases). The CDR3 length is 13 residues. The V gene's germline CDR1 is MDHEN and CDR2 SYDVKM. Trimming took 5 bases from V and 8 from J, leaving 15 bases between them. Written as DNA, the CDR3 is TGTGCCAGCAGTGTCGACAGGATGCGGGGCTACACCTTC. Translating gives CASSVDRMRGYTF.

This clonotype has only a few counts. This may be a read error, as it is one base from a much larger clone. The chain links TRBV28 to TRBJ1-2; D uncertain. The V gene's germline CDR1 is MDHEN and CDR2 SYDVKM. This CDR3 has 12 amino acids. The CDR3 nucleotides are TGTGTCAGCAGTCCGTTCAGATATGGCTACACCTTC. Residues: CVSSPFRYGYTF.

This clonotype was seen ten or more times. V usage is TRBV18 and J usage is TRBJ2-5, with 12 bases that match TRBD1. After removal of 0 bases from V and 4 bases from J, the junction contained 6 bases not matched to a gene. Germline CDR1 reads KGHSH; CDR2 reads LQKENI. The CDR3 spans 17 residues. This CDR3 reads CASSPPRGTGGLETQYF. CDR3 nucleotide sequence: TGTGCCAGCTCACCACCGCGGGGGACAGGGGGCCTAGAGACCCAGTACTTC.

This clonotype was seen only a few times. The gene calls are TRBV6-5 and TRBJ1-4; 7 nucleotides match TRBD1. The V gene's germline CDR1 is MNHEY and CDR2 SVGAGI. The junction had 6 bases not matched to a gene; V was cut back by 0 bases and J by 8 bases. The CDR3 loop spans 15 amino acids. The CDR3 spells CASSYSTGKREKLFF. The CDR3 bases are TGTGCCAGCAGTTACTCGACAGGGAAGAGGGAAAAACTGTTTTTT.

This clonotype has more than one count but fewer than ten. The V call is TRBV4-2, the J call TRBJ2-1, with D perhaps matching TRBD2 (5 bases). V lost 1 base and J 0 bases, leaving 10 bases between the germline ends. CDR3 length equals 16 residues. In germline, CDR1 is LGHNA, CDR2 YNFKEQ. The CDR3 nucleotides read TGTGCCAGCAGCCAAGCAACTGGGAGCTCCTACAATGAGCAGTTCTTC. This codes for CASSQATGSSYNEQFF.

This clonotype was recorded at least ten times. This chain joins TRBV7-8 and TRBJ2-1, with D unclear. Trimming took off 1 base at V and 0 bases at J, with 7 bases between the two ends. The CDR3 spans 15 residues. CDR1 and CDR2 (germline): SGHVS, FQNEAQ. The CDR3 bases are TGTGCCAGCAGCTTAGGGGTCACCTCCTACAATGAGCAGTTCTTC. Protein: CASSLGVTSYNEQFF.

This rearrangement joins TRBV20-1 to TRBJ1-2; D is uncertain. Germline values: CDR1 DFQATT, CDR2 SNEGSKA (reference sequence). This CDR3 has 15 amino acids. Deletions cut 0 bases from V and 0 bases from J, with 11 bases between. DNA of the CDR3: TGCAGTGCTAGAGATCCCCTCGGGCCTAACTATGGCTACACCTTC. Translated, it gives CSARDPLGPNYGYTF.